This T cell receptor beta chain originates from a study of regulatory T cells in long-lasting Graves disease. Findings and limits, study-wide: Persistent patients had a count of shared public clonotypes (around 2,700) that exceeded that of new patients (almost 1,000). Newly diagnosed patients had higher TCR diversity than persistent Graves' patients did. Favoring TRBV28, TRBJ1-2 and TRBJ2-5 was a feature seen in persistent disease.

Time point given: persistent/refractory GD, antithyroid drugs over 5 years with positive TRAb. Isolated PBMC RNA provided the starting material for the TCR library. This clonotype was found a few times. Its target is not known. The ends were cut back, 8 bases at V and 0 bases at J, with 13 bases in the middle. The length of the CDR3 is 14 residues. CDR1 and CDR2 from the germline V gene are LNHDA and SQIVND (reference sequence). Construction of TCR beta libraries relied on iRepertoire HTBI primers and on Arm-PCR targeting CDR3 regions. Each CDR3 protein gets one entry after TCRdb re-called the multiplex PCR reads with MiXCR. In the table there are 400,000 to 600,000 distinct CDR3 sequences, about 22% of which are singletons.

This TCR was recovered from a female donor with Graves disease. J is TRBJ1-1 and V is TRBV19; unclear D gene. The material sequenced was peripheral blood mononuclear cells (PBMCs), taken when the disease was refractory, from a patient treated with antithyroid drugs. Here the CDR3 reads CASLGKQLNTEAFF. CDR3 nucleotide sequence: TGTGCCAGTTTAGGCAAACAGCTGAACACTGAAGCTTTCTTT.